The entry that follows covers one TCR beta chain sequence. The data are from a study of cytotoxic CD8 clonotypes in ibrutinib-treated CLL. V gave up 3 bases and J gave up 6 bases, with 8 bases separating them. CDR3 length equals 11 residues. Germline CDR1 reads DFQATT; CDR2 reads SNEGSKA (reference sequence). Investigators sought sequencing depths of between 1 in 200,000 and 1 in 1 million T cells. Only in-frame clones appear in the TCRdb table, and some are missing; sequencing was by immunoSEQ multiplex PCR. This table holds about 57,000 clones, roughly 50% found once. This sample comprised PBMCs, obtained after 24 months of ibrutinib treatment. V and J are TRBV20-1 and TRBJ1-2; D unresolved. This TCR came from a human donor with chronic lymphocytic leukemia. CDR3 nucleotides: TGCAGTGCTAGTTCGCTGAATGGCTACACCTTC. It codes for CSASSLNGYTF.